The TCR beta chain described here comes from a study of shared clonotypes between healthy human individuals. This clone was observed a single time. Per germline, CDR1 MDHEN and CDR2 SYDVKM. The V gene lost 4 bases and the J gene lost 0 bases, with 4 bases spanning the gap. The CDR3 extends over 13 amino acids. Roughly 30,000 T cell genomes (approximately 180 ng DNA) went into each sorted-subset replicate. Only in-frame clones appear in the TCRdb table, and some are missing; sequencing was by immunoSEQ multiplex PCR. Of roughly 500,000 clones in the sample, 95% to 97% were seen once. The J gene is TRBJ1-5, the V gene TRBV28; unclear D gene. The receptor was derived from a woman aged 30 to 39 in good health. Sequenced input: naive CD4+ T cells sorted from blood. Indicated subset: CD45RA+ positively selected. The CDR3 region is CASSSLSNQPQHF. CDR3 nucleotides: TGTGCCAGCAGTTCACTTAGCAATCAGCCCCAGCATTTT.